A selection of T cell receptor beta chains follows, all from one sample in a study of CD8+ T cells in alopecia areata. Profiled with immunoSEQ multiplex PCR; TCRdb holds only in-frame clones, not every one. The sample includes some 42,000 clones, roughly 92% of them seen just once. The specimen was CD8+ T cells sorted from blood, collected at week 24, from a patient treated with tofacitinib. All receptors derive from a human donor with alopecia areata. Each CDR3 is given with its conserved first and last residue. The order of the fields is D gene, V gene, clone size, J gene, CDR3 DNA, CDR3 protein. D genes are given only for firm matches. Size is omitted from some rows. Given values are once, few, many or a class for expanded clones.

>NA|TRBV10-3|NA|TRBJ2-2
TGTGCCATCAGTGAGAAAAACGGGGAGCTGTTTTTT
CAISEKNGELFF
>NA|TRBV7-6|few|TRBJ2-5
TGTGCCAGCAGCTTATCCTTCGGGACCCAGTACTTC
CASSLSFGTQYF
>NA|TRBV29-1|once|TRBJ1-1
TGCAGCGTTGACGGAGGGTCTGCAGTCGCTGAAGCTTTCTTT
CSVDGGSAVAEAFF
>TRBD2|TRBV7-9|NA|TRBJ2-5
TGTGCCAGCAGCTCGAGCGGGATCCTCCAAGAGACCCAGTACTTC
CASSSSGILQETQYF
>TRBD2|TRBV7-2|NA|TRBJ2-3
TGTGCCAGCAGCTTTCAGGGACTAGTGATAGATACGCAGTATTTT
CASSFQGLVIDTQYF
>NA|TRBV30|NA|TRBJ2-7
TGTAGGGGGACCTACGAGCAGTACTTC
CRGTYEQYF
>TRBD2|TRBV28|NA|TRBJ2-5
TGTGCCAGCAGACCCGTAGCGGGGGGGCAAGAGACCCAGTACTTC
CASRPVAGGQETQYF
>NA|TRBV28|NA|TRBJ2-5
TGTGCCAGCAGTTTCCGCAACCAACAAGAGACCCAGTACTTC
CASSFRNQQETQYF
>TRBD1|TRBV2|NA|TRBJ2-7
TGTGCCAGCAGTGACCCTGAGGACAGGGGGGCCTACGAGCAGTACTTC
CASSDPEDRGAYEQYF
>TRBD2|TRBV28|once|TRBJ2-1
TGTGCCAGCAGCCCAGGACTAGCGGGGAAGGATGAGCAGTTCTTC
CASSPGLAGKDEQFF
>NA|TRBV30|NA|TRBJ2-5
TGTGCCTGGAGTGTACGTTTAGGACCGGAGGGGGAGACCCAGTACTTC
CAWSVRLGPEGETQYF
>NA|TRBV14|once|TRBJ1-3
TGTGCCAGCAGCCAAGTCGCTCGCCCAAGCTCTGGAAACACCATATATTTT
CASSQVARPSSGNTIYF
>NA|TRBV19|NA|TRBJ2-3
TGTGCCAGTAGTATAGGGGGGGTCAGTACGCAGTATTTT
CASSIGGVSTQYF
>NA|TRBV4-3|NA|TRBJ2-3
TGCGCCAGCAGCCAAGGAGATGAGGCAGATACGCAGTATTTT
CASSQGDEADTQYF
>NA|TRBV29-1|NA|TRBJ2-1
TGCAGCGTTGTGGGACTGTCCTACAATGAGCAGTTCTTC
CSVVGLSYNEQFF
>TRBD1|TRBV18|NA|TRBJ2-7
TGTGCCAGCTCATGGGACAGGGGGAACTTCTACGAGCAGTACTTC
CASSWDRGNFYEQYF
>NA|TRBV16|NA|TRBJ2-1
TGTGCCAGCAGCCAATCGTTAGGGGATACCTACAATGAGCAGTTCTTC
CASSQSLGDTYNEQFF
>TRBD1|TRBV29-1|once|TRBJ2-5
TGCAGCGTTCCCGGGACCGGAAGGGGGCAAGGGGGGACCCAGTACTTC
CSVPGTGRGQGGTQYF
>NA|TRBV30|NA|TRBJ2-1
TGTGCCTGGAGCGCCACGGCCGCCACCTACAATGAGCAGTTCTTC
CAWSATAATYNEQFF
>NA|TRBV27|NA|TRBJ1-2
TGTGCCAGCAGTCCACGCGGCAGGGGAGACTATGGCTACACCTTC
CASSPRGRGDYGYTF
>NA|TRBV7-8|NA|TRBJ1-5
TGTGCCAGCAGCCCCCAGGGAGCCAATCAGCCCCAGCATTTT
CASSPQGANQPQHF
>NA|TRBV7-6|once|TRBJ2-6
TGTGCCAGCAGCTTAGTAAGCTCTGGGGCCAACGTCCTGACTTTC
CASSLVSSGANVLTF
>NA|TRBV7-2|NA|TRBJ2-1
TGTGCCAGCAGCCACATTGGGGCAGGGTGGGACAATGAGCAGTTCTTC
CASSHIGAGWDNEQFF
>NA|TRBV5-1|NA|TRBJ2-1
TGCGCCAGCAGCTTGGAGGGCGCCAATGAGCAGTTCTTC
CASSLEGANEQFF
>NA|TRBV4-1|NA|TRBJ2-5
TGCGCCAGCAGCAAAGTGGGGGAGACCCAGTACTTC
CASSKVGETQYF
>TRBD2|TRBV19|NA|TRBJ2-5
TGTGCCAGTAGTACCGGACTAGCGGGGGGGATGTACCAAGAGACCCAGTACTTC
CASSTGLAGGMYQETQYF
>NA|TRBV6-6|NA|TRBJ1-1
TGTGCCAGCAGTAACACTGAAGCTTTCTTT
CASSNTEAFF
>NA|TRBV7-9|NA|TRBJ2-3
TGTGCCAGCAGCTTTACCGACAGGTTCTTCACAGATACGCAGTATTTT
CASSFTDRFFTDTQYF
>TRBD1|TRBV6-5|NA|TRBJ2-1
TGTGCCAGCAGTAGACAGGGATACAATGAGCAGTTCTTC
CASSRQGYNEQFF
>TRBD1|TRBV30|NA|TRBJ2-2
TGTGCCTGGGTGACAGGGCTCACCGGGGAGCTGTTTTTT
CAWVTGLTGELFF
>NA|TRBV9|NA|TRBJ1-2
TGTGCCAGCAGCGTAGTGGAAACGACTAACTATGGCTACACCTTC
CASSVVETTNYGYTF
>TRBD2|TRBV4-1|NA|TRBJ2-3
TGCGCCAGCAGCCAAGAGCTCGGTAGCGGGGGGGATACAGATACGCAGTATTTT
CASSQELGSGGDTDTQYF
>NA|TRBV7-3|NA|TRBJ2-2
TGTGCCAGCAGCCTACCGTACACCGGGGAGCTGTTTTTT
CASSLPYTGELFF
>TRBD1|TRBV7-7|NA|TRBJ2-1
TGTGCTAGCAGCTTAGGGGGACAGGGTATCAATGAGCAGTTCTTC
CASSLGGQGINEQFF
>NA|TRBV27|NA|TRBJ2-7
TGTGCCAGCAGTACCCGTGGGGACGAGCAGTACTTC
CASSTRGDEQYF
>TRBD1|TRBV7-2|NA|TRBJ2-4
TGTGCCAGCAGCACCGACAGGGACGAAAACATTCAGTACTTC
CASSTDRDENIQYF
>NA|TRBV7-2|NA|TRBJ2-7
TGTGCCAGCAGCCCTGAGGTGGCGGCCTACGAGCAGTACTTC
CASSPEVAAYEQYF
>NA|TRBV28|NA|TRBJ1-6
TGTGCCAGCAGATACGACAGGAATCGCTCCTATAATTCACCCCTCCACTTT
CASRYDRNRSYNSPLHF
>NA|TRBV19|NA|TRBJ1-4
TGTGCCAGTAGTATATACAGCATGCAACTGTTTTTT
CASSIYSMQLFF
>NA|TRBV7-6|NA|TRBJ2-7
TGTGCCAGCAGCTTAGAGGCCCAAGGACAGATACCTCACGAGCAGTACTTC
CASSLEAQGQIPHEQYF